A selection of T cell receptor beta chains follows, all from one sample in a study of blood T cell repertoires in COVID-19. The protocol was immunoSEQ multiplex PCR, while the TCRdb copy is restricted to in-frame clones and leaves out a portion. This table holds about 250,000 clones, roughly four fifths found once. Specimen: peripheral blood. Receptors were obtained from a middle-aged man with active or convalescent COVID-19. Both conserved end residues are part of each CDR3. The order of the fields is D gene, clone size, CDR3 length, V gene, J gene, CDR3 protein, CDR3 DNA. The D gene is left open where the match is weak. Size values are once, few and many counts, or a class for expanded clones, and some rows have none.

d_gene: -; abundance: -; len: 15; v_gene: TRBV19; j_gene: TRBJ2-2; CDR3aa: CASSIQTGEGGELFF; CDR3nt: TGTGCCAGTAGTATACAGACAGGGGAGGGCGGGGAGCTGTTTTTT
d_gene: -; abundance: few; len: 17; v_gene: TRBV7-2; j_gene: TRBJ1-1; CDR3aa: CASSFTLGGGLNTEAFF; CDR3nt: TGTGCCAGCAGCTTCACACTCGGGGGGGGCCTGAACACTGAAGCTTTCTTT
d_gene: -; abundance: -; len: 12; v_gene: TRBV19; j_gene: TRBJ2-3; CDR3aa: CASRGAYDTQYF; CDR3nt: TGTGCCAGCAGGGGGGCCTATGATACGCAGTATTTT
d_gene: -; abundance: -; len: 15; v_gene: TRBV6-1; j_gene: TRBJ1-5; CDR3aa: CASSENRNSNQPQHF; CDR3nt: TGTGCCAGCAGTGAAAACAGGAATAGCAATCAGCCCCAGCATTTT
d_gene: -; abundance: few; len: 13; v_gene: TRBV7-9; j_gene: TRBJ1-1; CDR3aa: CASSSGQHTEAFF; CDR3nt: TGTGCCAGCAGCTCCGGACAGCACACTGAAGCTTTCTTT
d_gene: TRBD1; abundance: -; len: 12; v_gene: TRBV19; j_gene: TRBJ1-2; CDR3aa: CASSRDRGLYTF; CDR3nt: TGTGCCAGTAGCCGGGACAGGGGCCTCTACACCTTC
d_gene: -; abundance: -; len: 14; v_gene: TRBV6-6; j_gene: TRBJ1-4; CDR3aa: CASSYGGRGEKLFF; CDR3nt: TGTGCCAGCAGTTACGGAGGTCGTGGTGAAAAACTGTTTTTT
d_gene: TRBD1; abundance: -; len: 14; v_gene: TRBV7-6; j_gene: TRBJ1-1; CDR3aa: CASSTGQVGTEAFF; CDR3nt: TGTGCCAGCAGCACCGGACAGGTTGGCACTGAAGCTTTCTTT
d_gene: -; abundance: once; len: 14; v_gene: TRBV15; j_gene: TRBJ2-2; CDR3aa: CATTTNANTGELFF; CDR3nt: TGTGCCACCACCACTAACGCGAACACCGGGGAGCTGTTTTTT
d_gene: -; abundance: -; len: 15; v_gene: TRBV7-9; j_gene: TRBJ1-1; CDR3aa: CASSLALARNTEAFF; CDR3nt: TGTGCCAGCAGCTTAGCGCTTGCCAGGAACACTGAAGCTTTCTTT
d_gene: TRBD2; abundance: -; len: 15; v_gene: TRBV5-1; j_gene: TRBJ2-1; CDR3aa: CASSWWTSGGIEQFF; CDR3nt: TGCGCCAGCAGCTGGTGGACTAGCGGGGGGATTGAGCAGTTCTTC
d_gene: TRBD2; abundance: -; len: 18; v_gene: TRBV4-2; j_gene: TRBJ2-1; CDR3aa: CASSQDLAGGSSYNEQFF; CDR3nt: TGTGCCAGCAGCCAAGACCTAGCGGGGGGCAGCTCCTACAATGAGCAGTTCTTC
d_gene: TRBD1; abundance: -; len: 13; v_gene: TRBV5-1; j_gene: TRBJ2-1; CDR3aa: CASRAGGLSEQFF; CDR3nt: TGCGCCAGCAGGGCAGGGGGCTTGAGTGAGCAGTTCTTC
d_gene: -; abundance: once; len: 14; v_gene: TRBV5-1; j_gene: TRBJ1-2; CDR3aa: CASSEGHQLYGYTF; CDR3nt: TGCGCCAGCAGCGAGGGACACCAGCTATATGGCTACACCTTC
d_gene: -; abundance: -; len: 13; v_gene: TRBV30; j_gene: TRBJ1-1; CDR3aa: CAWSVRRGGEAFF; CDR3nt: TGTGCCTGGAGTGTTCGAAGGGGGGGAGAAGCTTTCTTT
d_gene: -; abundance: -; len: 15; v_gene: TRBV30; j_gene: TRBJ2-3; CDR3aa: CAWILWGGPTDTQYF; CDR3nt: TGTGCCTGGATACTCTGGGGGGGGCCCACAGATACGCAGTATTTT
d_gene: -; abundance: -; len: 15; v_gene: TRBV10-3; j_gene: TRBJ2-7; CDR3aa: CAISEQEGLVGEQYF; CDR3nt: TGTGCCATCAGTGAGCAGGAGGGTCTGGTGGGTGAGCAGTACTTC
d_gene: TRBD1; abundance: -; len: 13; v_gene: TRBV12-3/TRBV12-4; j_gene: TRBJ1-2; CDR3aa: CASSPGQHYGYTF; CDR3nt: TGTGCCAGCAGCCCGGGACAGCACTATGGCTACACCTTC
d_gene: -; abundance: few; len: 14; v_gene: TRBV27; j_gene: TRBJ1-1; CDR3aa: CASSLRDLNTEAFF; CDR3nt: TGTGCCAGCAGTTTACGGGATTTGAACACTGAAGCTTTCTTT
d_gene: -; abundance: -; len: 14; v_gene: TRBV28; j_gene: TRBJ1-5; CDR3aa: CASSLNRDNQPQHF; CDR3nt: TGTGCCAGCAGTTTAAACAGGGACAATCAGCCCCAGCATTTT
d_gene: -; abundance: medium-sized; len: 15; v_gene: TRBV25-1; j_gene: TRBJ1-3; CDR3aa: CASSALDIAGNTIYF; CDR3nt: TGTGCCAGCAGTGCCCTTGACATAGCTGGAAACACCATATATTTT
d_gene: TRBD1; abundance: -; len: 16; v_gene: TRBV2; j_gene: TRBJ1-5; CDR3aa: CASTPERGQANQPQHF; CDR3nt: TGTGCCAGCACCCCCGAACGGGGACAGGCCAATCAGCCCCAGCATTTT